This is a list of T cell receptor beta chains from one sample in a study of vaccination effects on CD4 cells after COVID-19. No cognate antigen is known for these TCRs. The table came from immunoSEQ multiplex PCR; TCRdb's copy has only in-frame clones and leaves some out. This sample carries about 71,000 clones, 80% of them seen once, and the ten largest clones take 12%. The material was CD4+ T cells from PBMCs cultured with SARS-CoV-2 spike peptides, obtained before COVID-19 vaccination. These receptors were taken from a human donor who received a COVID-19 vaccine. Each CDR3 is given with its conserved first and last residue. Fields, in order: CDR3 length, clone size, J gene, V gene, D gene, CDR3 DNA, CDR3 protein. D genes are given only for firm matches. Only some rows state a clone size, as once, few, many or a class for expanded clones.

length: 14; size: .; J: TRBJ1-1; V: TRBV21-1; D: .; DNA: TGTGCCAGCAGCAGCGCAACAGGGCGCACTGAAGCTTTCTTT; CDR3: CASSSATGRTEAFF
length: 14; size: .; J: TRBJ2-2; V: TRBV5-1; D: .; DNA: TGCGCCAGCAGCTTCTCCGGGGGCACCGGGGAGCTGTTTTTT; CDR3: CASSFSGGTGELFF
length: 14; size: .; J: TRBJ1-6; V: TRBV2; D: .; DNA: TGTGCCAGCAGGGACAGCTCCTATAATTCACCCCTCCACTTT; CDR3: CASRDSSYNSPLHF
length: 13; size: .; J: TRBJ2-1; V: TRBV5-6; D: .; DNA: TGTGCCAGCAGCTATAATCAGGGGGGAATTCGGTTCTTC; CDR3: CASSYNQGGIRFF
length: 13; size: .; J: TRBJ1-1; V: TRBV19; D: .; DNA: TGTGCCAGTAGCCTACGGGGCGCGGCTGAAGCTTTCTTT; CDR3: CASSLRGAAEAFF
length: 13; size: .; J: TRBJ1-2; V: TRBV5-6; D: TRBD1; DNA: TGTGCCAGCAGCACTGACAGGGGGCCTGGCTACACCTTC; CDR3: CASSTDRGPGYTF
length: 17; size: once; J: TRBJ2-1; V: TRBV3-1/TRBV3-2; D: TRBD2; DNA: TGTGCCAGCAGCCAAGATAGGACGGAGCGGGGGGTGAATGAGCAGTTCTTC; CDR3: CASSQDRTERGVNEQFF
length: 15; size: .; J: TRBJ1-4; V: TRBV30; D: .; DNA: TGTGCCTGGAGTGAACAGCCAGCACCGGGTGAAAAACTGTTTTTT; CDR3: CAWSEQPAPGEKLFF
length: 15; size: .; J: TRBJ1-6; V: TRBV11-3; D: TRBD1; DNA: TGTTCTATGATTCAGGGGGCGAACTTTAATTCACCCCTCCACTTT; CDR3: CSMIQGANFNSPLHF
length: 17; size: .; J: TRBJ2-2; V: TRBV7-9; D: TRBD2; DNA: TGTGCCAGCAGCTTCCCTAGACTAGCGGGGGCTCGAGGGGAGCTGTTTTTT; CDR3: CASSFPRLAGARGELFF
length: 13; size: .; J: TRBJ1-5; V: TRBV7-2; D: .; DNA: TGTGCCAGCAGCGACCAGGGTGATCAGCCCCAGCATTTT; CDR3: CASSDQGDQPQHF
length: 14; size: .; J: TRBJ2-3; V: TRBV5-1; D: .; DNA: TGCGCCAGCAGCTTGTACGGCGGCACAGATACGCAGTATTTT; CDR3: CASSLYGGTDTQYF
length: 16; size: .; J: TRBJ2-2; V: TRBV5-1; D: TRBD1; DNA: TGCGCCAGCAGCTCGATAACAGGGGGTTATTCCGGGGAGCTGTTTTTT; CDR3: CASSSITGGYSGELFF
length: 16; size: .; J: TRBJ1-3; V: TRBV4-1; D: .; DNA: TGCGCCAGCAGCCAGCCGACGGGCACTGTAGGAAACACCATATATTTT; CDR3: CASSQPTGTVGNTIYF
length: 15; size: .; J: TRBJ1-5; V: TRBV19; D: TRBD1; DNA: TGTGCCAGTAGTACCTTCGGACAGGCGGGGATTTCCCAGCATTTT; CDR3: CASSTFGQAGISQHF
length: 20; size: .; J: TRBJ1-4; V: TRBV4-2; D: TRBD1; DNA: TGTGCCAGCAGCCCTAGCTTGGCAGGGGGCAGCCGTACAACTAATGAAAAACTGTTTTTT; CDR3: CASSPSLAGGSRTTNEKLFF
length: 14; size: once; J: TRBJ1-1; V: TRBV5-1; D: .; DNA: TGCGCCAGCAGCCTGACAGGTTTTACGACTGAAGCTTTCTTT; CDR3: CASSLTGFTTEAFF
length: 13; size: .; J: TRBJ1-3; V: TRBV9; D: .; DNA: TGTGCCAGCAGTTCGGGGACCCCAAACACCATATATTTT; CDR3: CASSSGTPNTIYF
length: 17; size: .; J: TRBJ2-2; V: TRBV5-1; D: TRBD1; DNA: TGCGCCAGCAGCTCCCAATCCTCAGGGGGCATTACCGGGGAGCTGTTTTTT; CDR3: CASSSQSSGGITGELFF
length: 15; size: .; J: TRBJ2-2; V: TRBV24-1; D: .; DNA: TGTGCCACCAGTGATCCTAGGGGGAGGACCGGGGAGCTGTTTTTT; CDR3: CATSDPRGRTGELFF
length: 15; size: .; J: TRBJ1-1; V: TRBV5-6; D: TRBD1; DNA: TGTGCCAGCAGCCCCCGGACAGGGTTGAACACTGAAGCTTTCTTT; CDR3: CASSPRTGLNTEAFF
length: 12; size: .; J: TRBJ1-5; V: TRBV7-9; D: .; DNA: TGTGCCAGCAGCTTATCAAATCAGCCCCAGCATTTT; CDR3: CASSLSNQPQHF
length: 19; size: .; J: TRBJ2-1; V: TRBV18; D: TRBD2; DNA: TGTGCCAGCTCACCGAGACTAGCGGGGGGCTCCTCTGGGTGGAATGAGCAGTTCTTC; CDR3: CASSPRLAGGSSGWNEQFF
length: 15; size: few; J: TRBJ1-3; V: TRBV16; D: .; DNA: TGTGCCAGCAGCCAATCTTCAGGGAACGGAAACACCATATATTTT; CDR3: CASSQSSGNGNTIYF
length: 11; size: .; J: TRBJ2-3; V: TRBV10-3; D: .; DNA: TGTGCCATCAGTCAAACAGATACGCAGTATTTT; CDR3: CAISQTDTQYF
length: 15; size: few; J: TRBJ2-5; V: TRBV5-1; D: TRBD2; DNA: TGCGCCAGCAGCTTGCTAGCGGGGAGTCAAGAGACCCAGTACTTC; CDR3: CASSLLAGSQETQYF
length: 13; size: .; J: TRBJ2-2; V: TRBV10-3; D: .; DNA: TGTGCCATCAGTGGGCAGAACACCGGGGAGCTGTTTTTT; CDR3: CAISGQNTGELFF
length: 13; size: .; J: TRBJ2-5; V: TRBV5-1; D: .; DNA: TGCGCCAGCAGTGGGACACTGGGAGAGACCCAGTACTTC; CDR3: CASSGTLGETQYF
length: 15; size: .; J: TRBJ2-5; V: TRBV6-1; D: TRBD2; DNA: TGTGCCAGCAGCCGGACTAGCGGGGCCCAAGAGACCCAGTACTTC; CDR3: CASSRTSGAQETQYF
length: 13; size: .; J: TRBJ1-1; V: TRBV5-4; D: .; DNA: TGTGCCAGCAGCTTCATGGCTAACACTGAAGCTTTCTTT; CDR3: CASSFMANTEAFF
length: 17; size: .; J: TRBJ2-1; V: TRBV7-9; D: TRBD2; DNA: TGTGCCAGCAGCTTTCCGACTAGCTCTAGCTCCTACAATGAGCAGTTCTTC; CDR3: CASSFPTSSSSYNEQFF
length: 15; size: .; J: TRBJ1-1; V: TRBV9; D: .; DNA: TGTGCCAGCAGCGTAGGTATGAGAGGGAACACTGAAGCTTTCTTT; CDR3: CASSVGMRGNTEAFF
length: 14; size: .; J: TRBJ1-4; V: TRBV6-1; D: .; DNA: TGTGCCAGCAGTGAGGGCAGACGGAATGAAAAACTGTTTTTT; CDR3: CASSEGRRNEKLFF
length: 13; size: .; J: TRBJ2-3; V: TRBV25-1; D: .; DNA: TGTGCCAGCAGTGAGTCCAGCACAGATACGCAGTATTTT; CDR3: CASSESSTDTQYF
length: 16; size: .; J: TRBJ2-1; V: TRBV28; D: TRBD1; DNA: TGTGCCAGCACCTCACCGGGACAGGGATCCTACAATGAGCAGTTCTTC; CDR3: CASTSPGQGSYNEQFF
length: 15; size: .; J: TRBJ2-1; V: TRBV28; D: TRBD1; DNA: TGTGCCAGCAGTTTCGGGGACAGGGCCTACAATGAGCAGTTCTTC; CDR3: CASSFGDRAYNEQFF
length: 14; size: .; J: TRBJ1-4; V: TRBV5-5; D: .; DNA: TGTGCCAGCAGGAATCCCCTCAGGAATGAAAAACTGTTTTTT; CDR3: CASRNPLRNEKLFF
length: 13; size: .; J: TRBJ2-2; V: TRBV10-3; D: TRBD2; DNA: TGTGCCATCACGGGGGGGGACACCGGGGAGCTGTTTTTT; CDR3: CAITGGDTGELFF
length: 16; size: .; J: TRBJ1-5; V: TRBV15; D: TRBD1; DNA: TGTGCCACCAGCAGAGATGAAGACAGGGGGTATCAGCCCCAGCATTTT; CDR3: CATSRDEDRGYQPQHF
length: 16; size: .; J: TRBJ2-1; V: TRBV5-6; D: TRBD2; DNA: TGTGCCAGCAGCAGACTAGCGGGGGGTTACTACAATGAGCAGTTCTTC; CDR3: CASSRLAGGYYNEQFF
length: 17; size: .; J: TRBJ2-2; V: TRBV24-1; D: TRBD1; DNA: TGTGCCACCAGTGGGTCAGACAGGGGGCAGGACACCGGGGAGCTGTTTTTT; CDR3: CATSGSDRGQDTGELFF
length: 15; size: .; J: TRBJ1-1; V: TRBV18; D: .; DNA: TGTGCCAGCTCACCCTTCGGACAGAGAGACACTGAAGCTTTCTTT; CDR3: CASSPFGQRDTEAFF
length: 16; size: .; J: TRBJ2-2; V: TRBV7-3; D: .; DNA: TGTGCCAGCAGCTTAAGTCTCCCAGGGAGTACCGGGGAGCTGTTTTTT; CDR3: CASSLSLPGSTGELFF
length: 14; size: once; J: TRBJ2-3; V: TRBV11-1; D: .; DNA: TGTGCCAGCAGCTTAGGTCTGAACACAGATACGCAGTATTTT; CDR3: CASSLGLNTDTQYF
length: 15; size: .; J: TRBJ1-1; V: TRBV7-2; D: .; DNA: TGTGCCAGCAGCTCCCTGGGCAGGGTGAGCACTGAAGCTTTCTTT; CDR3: CASSSLGRVSTEAFF
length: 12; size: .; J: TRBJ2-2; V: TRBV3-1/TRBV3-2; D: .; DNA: TGTGCCAGCAGGCACAGGTTCGGGGAGCTGTTTTTT; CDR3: CASRHRFGELFF
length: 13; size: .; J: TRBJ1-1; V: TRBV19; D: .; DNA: TGTGCCAGTAGTACAGAATTGAACACTGAAGCTTTCTTT; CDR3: CASSTELNTEAFF
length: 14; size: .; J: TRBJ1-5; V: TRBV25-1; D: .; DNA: TGTGCCAGCAGTGACTCACTTAGCAATCAGCCCCAGCATTTT; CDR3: CASSDSLSNQPQHF
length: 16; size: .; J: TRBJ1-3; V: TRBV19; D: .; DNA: TGTGCCAGTAGTATCGTGGGCAGACTCTCTGGAAACACCATATATTTT; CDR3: CASSIVGRLSGNTIYF
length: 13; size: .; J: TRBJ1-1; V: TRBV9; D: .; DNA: TGTGCCAGCAGCTGGGACACGAACACTGAAGCTTTCTTT; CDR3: CASSWDTNTEAFF
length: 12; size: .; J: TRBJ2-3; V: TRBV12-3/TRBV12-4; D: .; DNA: TGTGCCAGCGGAGACGGCACAGATACGCAGTATTTT; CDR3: CASGDGTDTQYF
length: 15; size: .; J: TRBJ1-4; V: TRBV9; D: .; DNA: TGTGCCAGCAGCGTACAGGGGTCGACTAATGAAAAACTGTTTTTT; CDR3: CASSVQGSTNEKLFF
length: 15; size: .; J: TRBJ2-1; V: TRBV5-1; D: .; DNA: TGCGCCAGCAGCTTGGGGGGGAGCTCCTACAATGAGCAGTTCTTC; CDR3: CASSLGGSSYNEQFF
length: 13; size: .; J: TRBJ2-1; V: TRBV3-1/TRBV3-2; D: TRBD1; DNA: TGTGCCAGCAGCCAGATCGACCGGGACAGGGTATTCTTC; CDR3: CASSQIDRDRVFF
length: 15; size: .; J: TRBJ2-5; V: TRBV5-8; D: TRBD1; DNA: TGTGCCAGCAGCTGGAGGACAGGGGGCACGGAGACCCAGTACTTC; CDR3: CASSWRTGGTETQYF
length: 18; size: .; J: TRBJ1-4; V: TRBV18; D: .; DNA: TGTGCCAGCTCACCACCGGGAAGGAGGGGCGACCTTAATGAAAAACTGTTTTTT; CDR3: CASSPPGRRGDLNEKLFF
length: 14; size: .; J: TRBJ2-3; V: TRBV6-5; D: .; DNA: TGTGCCAGCAGACTCTCGACCGTAGCAGATACGCAGTATTTT; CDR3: CASRLSTVADTQYF
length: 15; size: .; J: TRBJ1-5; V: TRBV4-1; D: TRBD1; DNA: TGCGCCAGCAGCCAACAGACAGGGAGCAATCAGCCCCAGCATTTT; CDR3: CASSQQTGSNQPQHF